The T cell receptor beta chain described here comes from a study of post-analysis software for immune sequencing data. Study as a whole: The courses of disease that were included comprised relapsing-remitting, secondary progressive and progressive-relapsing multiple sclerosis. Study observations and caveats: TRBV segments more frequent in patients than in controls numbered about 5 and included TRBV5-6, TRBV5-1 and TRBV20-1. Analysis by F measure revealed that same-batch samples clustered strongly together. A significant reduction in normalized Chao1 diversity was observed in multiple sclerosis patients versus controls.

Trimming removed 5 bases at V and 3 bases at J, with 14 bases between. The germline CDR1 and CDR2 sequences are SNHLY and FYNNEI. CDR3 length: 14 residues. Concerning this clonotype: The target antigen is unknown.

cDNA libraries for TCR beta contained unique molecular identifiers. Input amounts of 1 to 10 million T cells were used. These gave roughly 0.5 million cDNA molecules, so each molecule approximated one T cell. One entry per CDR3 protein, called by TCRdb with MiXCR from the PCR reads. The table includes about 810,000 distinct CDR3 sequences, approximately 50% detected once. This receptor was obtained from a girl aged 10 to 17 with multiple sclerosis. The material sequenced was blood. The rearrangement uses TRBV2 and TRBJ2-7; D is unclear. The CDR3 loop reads CASSPQLGRYEQYF. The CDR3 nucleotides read TGTGCCAGCAGTCCCCAGCTGGGCCGCTACGAGCAGTACTTC.